What follows are 22 T cell receptor beta chains derived from one specimen sequenced in a study of shared T cell receptors in the human thymus. TCRdb keeps only in-frame clones here, not all; method: immunoSEQ multiplex PCR. The sample gives more than 550,000 clones, approximately 85% of which show up once; 0.008% to 0.011% is in the top ten. These data were also reused for a study on human thymus T cells.

Material for sequencing was thymocytes. The receptor source for this set is a girl in the first two years of life with a congenital heart defect.

The chain links TRBV27 to TRBJ2-7; unclear D gene. Germline V gene sequence: CDR1 MNHEY, CDR2 SMNVEV (reference sequence). CDR3 length: 18 residues. V shed 1 base and J shed 4 bases, with 23 bases lying between them. CDR3 in amino acids: CASSLYPTFFSGLYEQYF. The DNA for the CDR3 is TGTGCCAGCAGTTTATACCCGACGTTTTTTTCTGGGCTTTACGAGCAGTACTTC.

The rearrangement links TRBV10-3 to TRBJ1-1; D gene ambiguous. Germline CDR1 ENHRY, CDR2 SYGVKD. V lost 3 bases to trimming and J lost 11 bases, with 13 bases between them. This CDR3 has 12 amino acids. As DNA, the CDR3 is TGTGCCATCAGTGATGTCGCGTCGCGGGCTTTCTTT. Its translation: CAISDVASRAFF.

The chain recombines TRBV4-3 with TRBJ1-1; TRBD1 matches 8 bases. Trimming cost V 2 bases and J 4 bases; bases outside gene matches: 0. The CDR3 runs to 13 residues. Germline V gene sequence: CDR1 LGHNA, CDR2 YSLEER. The CDR3 sequence is CASSQQGATEAFF. For the CDR3, the DNA is TGCGCCAGCAGCCAACAGGGGGCCACTGAAGCTTTCTTT.

This clone occurred once. The V call is TRBV15, the J call TRBJ1-2; D remains unclear. Germline CDR1 and CDR2: LNHNV and YYDKDF (reference sequence). V lost 0 bases to trimming and J lost 2 bases, with 10 bases between them. The CDR3 runs 15 residues. CDR3 residues: CATSRDCERNYGYTF. The CDR3 DNA reads TGTGCCACCAGCAGAGATTGTGAGCGAAACTATGGCTACACCTTC.

This clone appeared a few times. CDR3 sequence reads: CASSLGDYEQYF. As DNA, the CDR3 is TGCGCCAGCAGTTTAGGGGACTACGAGCAGTACTTC. The rearrangement joins TRBV5-1 to TRBJ2-7, with a possible D match to TRBD1 (5 bases). The V gene lost 5 bases and the J gene lost 3 bases, with 9 bases spanning the gap. This CDR3 comprises 12 residues. Germline values: CDR1 SGHRS, CDR2 YFSETQ.

The V and J genes are TRBV29-1 and TRBJ2-7; TRBD1 aligns across 11 bases. The V segment lost 7 bases and the J segment 5 bases; nucleotides outside the gene matches: 10. CDR1 and CDR2 (germline): SQVTM, ANQGSEA. This CDR3 is built from 14 residues. CDR3 residues: CSADKGDRGNEQYF. The CDR3 region has the DNA TGCAGCGCCGACAAAGGGGACAGGGGGAACGAGCAGTACTTC.

This sequence joins TRBV11-2 and TRBJ2-7, with 15 bases aligning to TRBD2. Germline V gene data show CDR1 as SGHAT and CDR2 as FQNNGV. V was pared by 3 bases and J by 5 bases, with 5 bases of the junction left unmatched. The CDR3 covers 16 residues. In DNA, the CDR3 is TGTGCCAGCAGCTTCAGAGGACTAGCGGGGGGGCACGAGCAGTACTTC. Amino acid sequence: CASSFRGLAGGHEQYF.

This clone was observed a few times. V gene TRBV4-3 combines with J gene TRBJ1-1; TRBD1 is a possible D gene (5 bases). The CDR3 is 14 amino acids. The V and J ends lost 0 bases and 8 bases respectively, with 13 bases between them. Germline values: CDR1 LGHNA, CDR2 YSLEER. CDR3 protein: CASSQEVSTGEAFF. The CDR3 region has the DNA TGCGCCAGCAGCCAAGAAGTTAGCACAGGCGAAGCTTTCTTT.

The chain has TRBV9 and TRBJ2-3; 7 positions agree with TRBD2. This CDR3 comprises 13 residues. The germline gives CDR1 SGDLS, CDR2 YYNGEE. Trimming took 10 bases from V and 0 from J; bases not matched to a gene: 5. DNA of the CDR3: TGTGCCGGGGGGGGGAAAAGCACAGATACGCAGTATTTT. Protein product: CAGGGKSTDTQYF.

The CDR3 loop reads CASSLSDQPQHF. The CDR3 DNA is TGCGCCAGCAGCTTGTCGGATCAGCCCCAGCATTTT. The chain combines TRBV5-1 with TRBJ1-5, with unresolved D. The CDR3 loop spans 12 amino acids. V shed 1 base and J shed 5 bases, with 4 bases lying between them. Per germline, CDR1 SGHRS and CDR2 YFSETQ.

This rearrangement joins TRBV5-1 to TRBJ1-2; possibly TRBD1 for D (5 bases). CDR1 and CDR2 (germline): SGHRS, YFSETQ. The ends were cut back, 2 bases at V and 5 bases at J, with 22 bases in the middle. This CDR3 has 17 residues. Written as DNA, the CDR3 is TGCGCCAGCAGCTTTGTCGACCGGCAAGGGGAACGGTATGGCTACACCTTC. It yields the protein CASSFVDRQGERYGYTF.

This chain connects TRBV5-1 to TRBJ2-7; 12 nucleotides line up with TRBD1. The CDR3 length is 15 residues. Germline CDR1 and CDR2: SGHRS and YFSETQ. After removal of 4 bases from V and 5 bases from J, the junction contained 7 bases not matched to a gene. The CDR3 protein is CASSPIRDRGHEQYF. The CDR3 DNA reads as TGCGCCAGCAGCCCGATCCGGGACAGGGGGCACGAGCAGTACTTC.

This chain joins TRBV6-1 and TRBJ1-1; D is ambiguous. The CDR3 runs to 17 residues. Trimming removed 3 bases from V and 0 bases from J, with 17 bases in between. Germline loops: CDR1 MNHNS, CDR2 SASEGT. The CDR3 coding sequence is TGTGCCAGCAGTGACCCTCAGACACTCGGGATGAACACTGAAGCTTTCTTT. Translating gives CASSDPQTLGMNTEAFF.

This rearrangement joins TRBV13 to TRBJ1-2; D is perhaps TRBD1 (6 bases). The CDR3 covers 17 residues. V lost 5 bases to trimming and J lost 3 bases, with 22 bases between them. Per the germline V gene, CDR1 is PRHDT and CDR2 is FYEKMQ (reference sequence). The CDR3 DNA is TGTGCCAGCAGCGACTTACCCGGGACAAGGCGATACTATGGCTACACCTTC. Encoded protein: CASSDLPGTRRYYGYTF. The variable domain in full, completed from reference TRBV13 and TRBJ1-2, reads AAGVIQSPRHLIKEKRETATLKCYPIPRHDTVYWYQQGPGQDPQFLISFYEKMQSDKGSIPDRFSAQQFSDYHSELNMSSLELGDSALYFCASSDLPGTRRYYGYTFGSGTRLTVV.

This rearrangement joins TRBV19 to TRBJ1-1; TRBD1 aligns across 9 bases. Germline V gene lookup returns CDR1 LNHDA and CDR2 SQIVND (reference sequence). J lost 4 bases, V lost 8 bases, and 8 bases had no gene match. The CDR3 has 14 amino acids. The CDR3 DNA is TGTGCCAGTCGTACGGAGACAGGGGGCACTGAAGCTTTCTTT. As protein: CASRTETGGTEAFF.

The CDR3 DNA reads TGTGCCAGCCTTAGTTCGGGGGGACCCACAGATACGCAGTATTTT. Translation: CASLSSGGPTDTQYF. The chain has TRBV2 and TRBJ2-3, with 7 nucleotides matching TRBD2. The CDR3 runs 15 residues. Per germline, CDR1 SNHLY and CDR2 FYNNEI. J was trimmed by 2 bases and V by 8 bases; bases with no gene match: 10.

The chain joins TRBV27 to TRBJ1-1, with 8 nucleotides matching TRBD1. J gave up 9 bases and V 6 bases, and 9 bases lay outside the gene matches. CDR1 and CDR2 (germline): MNHEY, SMNVEV (reference sequence). This CDR3 contains 13 residues. As DNA, the CDR3 is TGTGCCAGCAGCTCTAGCCGGGACAGGCAAGCTTTCTTT. Its translation is CASSSSRDRQAFF.

The chain links TRBV4-1 to TRBJ2-7; possibly TRBD1 for D (6 bases). This CDR3 comprises 16 residues. Trimming removed 4 bases from V and 3 bases from J, with 19 bases in between. Germline CDR1 reads MGHRA; CDR2 reads YSYEKL. The CDR3 DNA follows: TGCGCCAGCAGCCTGCACCGGGACAAACTGAACTACGAGCAGTACTTC. Amino acids: CASSLHRDKLNYEQYF.

The rearrangement uses TRBV2 and TRBJ1-1, with unresolved D. Per germline, CDR1 SNHLY and CDR2 FYNNEI. This CDR3 has 18 residues. V was cut by 7 bases and J by 3 bases, with 27 bases left in between. CDR3 protein: CASTPSGTERAADTEAFF. DNA of the CDR3: TGTGCCAGCACCCCTTCCGGAACAGAGAGGGCTGCGGACACTGAAGCTTTCTTT. Together with reference TRBV2 and TRBJ1-1, the CDR3 gives the full variable domain: EPEVTQTPSHQVTQMGQEVILRCVPISNHLYFYWYRQILGQKVEFLVSFYNNEISEKSEIFDDQFSVERPDGSNFTLKIRSTKLEDSAMYFCASTPSGTERAADTEAFFGQGTRLTVV.

The V gene is TRBV27, the J gene TRBJ2-1; 12 nucleotides align to TRBD2. This CDR3 has 16 amino acids. V dropped 5 bases and J dropped 5; count of bases not matched to a gene: 7. Germline-derived CDR1 and CDR2 are MNHEY and SMNVEV (reference sequence). The CDR3 coding sequence is TGTGCCAGCAGTCCTGGACTAGCGGGGCGGAACAATGAGCAGTTCTTC. Its protein is CASSPGLAGRNNEQFF.

The V and J genes are TRBV5-1 and TRBJ2-5; 11 positions agree with TRBD2. Matching the DNA end better, TRBJ2-7 makes the J call doubtful. CDR3 length equals 15 residues. Germline CDR1 reads SGHRS; CDR2 reads YFSETQ. In DNA form, the CDR3 reads TGCGCCAGCAGCTTGTTGACTAGCGGGGCTAGCGAGCAGTACTTC. It is translated as CASSLLTSGASEQYF.

V usage is TRBV7-8 and J usage is TRBJ1-2; the match to TRBD1 covers 7 bases. Germline V gene lookup returns CDR1 SGHVS and CDR2 FQNEAQ. This CDR3 contains 15 residues. V was clipped by 1 base and J by 4 bases; unmatched bases: 6. The CDR3 DNA is TGTGCCAGCAGCTTAGGATGGACAGGCCTCTATGGCTACACCTTC. This gives the protein CASSLGWTGLYGYTF.